Sequencing of this TCR beta chain was carried out in a study of CD8 T cells in Susac syndrome. Roughly 0.45 to 1 ug RNA was reverse transcribed with random hexamers. A single record per CDR3 protein comes from TCRdb applying MiXCR to the immunoSEQ multiplex PCR reads. The sample records approximately 170,000 distinct CDR3 sequences, roughly 94% being singletons. Trimming removed 10 bases at V and 4 bases at J, with 35 bases between. CDR3 length: 19 amino acids. It was treatment-naive patients with stable or active relapsing-remitting disease who made up the multiple sclerosis controls. This clonotype originated in a human donor with multiple sclerosis. Sequences were obtained from CD4+ T cells from PBMCs. The rearrangement uses TRBV23-1 and TRBJ2-7; maybe TRBD1 (6 bases). TRBV23-1 is an ORF, and what it does is uncertain. CDR3: CAKSSQFPLGHPSGYEQYF. The CDR3 bases are TGCGCCAAATCCAGTCAATTTCCCCTGGGACACCCCTCAGGATACGAGCAGTACTTC.